This T cell receptor (beta chain) appears in the sequencing data of a study of cytomegalovirus exposure and HLA in healthy donors. Study context: The 130 or so validation repertoires, a later analysis reported, used the same platform as the approximately 670 first-cohort repertoires.

The junction had 10 bases not matched to a gene; V was cut back by 9 bases and J by 4 bases. CDR1 is MNHEY and CDR2 is SVGAGI in the germline V gene. The CDR3 is made up of 15 amino acids. Assay used: immunoSEQ multiplex PCR; TCRdb lists only in-frame clones, some missing. Of under 400,000 clones in the sample, roughly 88% were seen once. Comments on this clone: Its cognate antigen is unknown.

Study-wide results and limits: TCR clusters originating in the first cohort tended to co-occur in the 110 or so validation repertoires, according to a later analysis.

The clonotype originates from a woman in her late teens or twenties in good health and CMV-seronegative. Sequences were obtained from PBMCs. The chain couples TRBV6-5 to TRBJ2-2; the match to TRBD1 covers 8 bases. CDR3: CASAGQGAGTGELFF. The CDR3 bases are TGTGCCAGTGCCGGGCAGGGGGCAGGCACCGGGGAGCTGTTTTTT.